A selection of T cell receptor beta chains follows, all from one sample in a study of regulatory T cells in long-lasting Graves disease. A single record per CDR3 protein comes from TCRdb applying MiXCR to the multiplex PCR reads. The data hold 500,000 to 700,000 distinct CDR3 sequences, with around 30% observed a single time. The source material was peripheral blood mononuclear cells (PBMCs), sampled when the disease was refractory, from a patient treated with antithyroid drugs. The origin of the receptors is a female donor with Graves disease. Each CDR3 is given without its conserved first and last residue.

len	v_gene	j_gene	CDR3aa
15	TRBV2	TRBJ1-2	ASSGDGPNKTNYGYT
12	TRBV11-2	TRBJ2-5	ASSLSGGKETQY
13	TRBV6-1	TRBJ1-6	ASKGLDTLSSPLH
10	TRBV28	TRBJ2-7	ASQQGLYEQY
13	TRBV5-1	TRBJ1-1	ASSLAGARNTEAF
11	TRBV6-2/TRBV6-3	TRBJ1-2	ASSYSRSHGYT
14	TRBV28	TRBJ2-7	ASSSPGDRGSYEQY
16	TRBV12-5	TRBJ2-7	ASGNQLTGRLAGDKQY
12	TRBV2	TRBJ2-5	ASSDFFKGETQY
14	TRBV28	TRBJ1-3	ASTNPGPHSGNTIY
14	TRBV30	TRBJ1-2	AWSATGTGGYYGYT
11	TRBV25-1	TRBJ1-1	ASSEYTATEAF
11	TRBV13	TRBJ2-5	ASSLASRETQY
10	TRBV12-3/TRBV12-4	TRBJ1-6	ASGGVNSPLH
13	TRBV2	TRBJ2-7	ASTPFLGLANEQY
11	TRBV29-1	TRBJ1-1	SVEKTGNTEAF
14	TRBV2	TRBJ1-1	ASSESFGFLNTEAF
15	TRBV7-2	TRBJ2-5	ASSGGTSGSLGETQY
12	TRBV27	TRBJ2-7	ASSQGQGGHEQY
13	TRBV11-2	TRBJ1-1	ASSLDPGGNTEAF
11	TRBV2	TRBJ1-5	ASSKTSNQPQH
15	TRBV13	TRBJ2-7	ASTQGASGSSSYEQY
13	TRBV6-2/TRBV6-3	TRBJ2-7	ASRLERESSYEQY
14	TRBV27	TRBJ1-5	ASSLSAGSLNQPQH
15	TRBV2	TRBJ1-5	ASSYARDRDGDQPQH
13	TRBV15	TRBJ1-5	ATSREIGGWQPQH
11	TRBV20-1	TRBJ1-1	SAFRDGNTEAF
12	TRBV20-1	TRBJ1-4	SADPSRFSGKLF
12	TRBV12-3/TRBV12-4	TRBJ2-7	ASSFGRARSEQY
12	TRBV19	TRBJ1-4	ASRRTDLNEKLF
12	TRBV15	TRBJ1-1	ATSTESGATEAF
13	TRBV2	TRBJ1-6	ASSGDRGLNSPLH
11	TRBV5-1	TRBJ1-1	ASSLEGRSEAF
14	TRBV25-1	TRBJ1-2	ASSDPGTGGWYGYT
10	TRBV3-1	TRBJ2-7	ASSQARYEQY
12	TRBV6-1	TRBJ1-2	ASSVDRGSYGYT
12	TRBV12-5	TRBJ1-5	ASGDYRENQPQH
12	TRBV2	TRBJ1-2	ASSEAGRRGGYT
15	TRBV28	TRBJ1-1	ASSRRGTVWVNTEAF
17	TRBV6-1	TRBJ2-3	ASRPRFGRGAGSTDTQY
12	TRBV20-1	TRBJ2-2	SASSDWNTGELF
10	TRBV20-1	TRBJ1-2	SARVQGPGYT
14	TRBV5-1	TRBJ2-6	ASSLDGNSGANVLT
14	TRBV5-1	TRBJ1-1	ASSPNPSGMSTEAF
12	TRBV27	TRBJ1-2	ASSPALRRGGYT
14	TRBV11-2	TRBJ2-7	ASSLKLCGSSYEQY
10	TRBV12-3/TRBV12-4	TRBJ2-5	ASSRSRETQY